This note documents a single T cell receptor (beta chain) sequence. Its antigen is not known. 5'RACE primed from the constant segment yielded TCR alpha and TCR beta cDNA libraries bearing sample barcodes and UMIs. A single record per CDR3 protein comes from TCRdb applying MiXCR to the 5' RACE reads. Among about half a million distinct CDR3 sequences listed, 15% to 20% were seen once. The data belong to a study of T-cell memory formation after mild COVID-19. Study overall: Largely, TCR clusters stayed within a single donor. Points from the study as a whole: Mainly in CM and EM were contracting CD4+ clones; CD8+ were in EMRA. Detection of some responders pre-infection suggested pre-existing cross-reactive memory T cells participated.

V gave up 6 bases and J gave up 14 bases; unmatched junction bases: 18. Germline V gene sequence: CDR1 SGHDT, CDR2 YYEEEE. The CDR3 totals 15 residues. The chain has TRBV5-6 and TRBJ2-1, with 9 positions matching TRBD1. This clonotype originated in an adult woman who had mild COVID-19 (a few samples of this study predate the infection). Cell type and time point are not known. Sequenced: PBMCs or a T cell subset sorted from them (not recorded which). Here the CDR3 DNA reads TGTGCCAGCACCGAAGACCTAACCGGGACAGGGCTTAAGTTCTTC. It is translated as CASTEDLTGTGLKFF.